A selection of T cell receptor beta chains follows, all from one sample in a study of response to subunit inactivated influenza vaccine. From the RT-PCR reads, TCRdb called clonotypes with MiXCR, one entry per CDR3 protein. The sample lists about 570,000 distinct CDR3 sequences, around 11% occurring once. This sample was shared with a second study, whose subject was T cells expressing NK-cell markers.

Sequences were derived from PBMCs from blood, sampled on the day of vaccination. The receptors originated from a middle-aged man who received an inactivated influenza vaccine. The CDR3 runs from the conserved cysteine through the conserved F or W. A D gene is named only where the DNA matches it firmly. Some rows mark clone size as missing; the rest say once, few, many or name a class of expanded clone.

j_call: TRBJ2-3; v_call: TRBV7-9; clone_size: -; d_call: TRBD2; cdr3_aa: CASSPQSSGVTDTQYF; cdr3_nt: TGTGCCAGCAGCCCCCAAAGTAGCGGGGTCACAGATACGCAGTATTTT
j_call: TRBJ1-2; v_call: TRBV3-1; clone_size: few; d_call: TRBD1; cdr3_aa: CASSQAGQNYGYTF; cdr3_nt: TGTGCCAGCAGCCAAGCGGGACAGAACTATGGCTACACCTTC
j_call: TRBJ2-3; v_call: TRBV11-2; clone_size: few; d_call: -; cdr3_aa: CASSRRGLPVDTQYF; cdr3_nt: TGTGCCAGCAGCCGAAGAGGACTTCCAGTAGATACGCAGTATTTT
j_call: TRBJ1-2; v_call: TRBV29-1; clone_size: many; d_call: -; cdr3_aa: CSVSDTRGGYTF; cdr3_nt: TGCAGCGTTTCAGACACTCGAGGTGGCTACACCTTC
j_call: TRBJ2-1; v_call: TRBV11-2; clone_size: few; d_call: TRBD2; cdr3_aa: CASSFGGRAVEQFF; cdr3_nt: TGTGCCAGCAGCTTCGGCGGGAGGGCCGTTGAGCAGTTCTTC
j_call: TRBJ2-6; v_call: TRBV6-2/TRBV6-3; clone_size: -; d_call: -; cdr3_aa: CASSYSNRVANVLTF; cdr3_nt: TGTGCCAGCAGTTACTCTAACAGGGTTGCCAACGTCCTGACTTTC
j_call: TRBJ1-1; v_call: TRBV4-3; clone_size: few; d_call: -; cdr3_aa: CASSQLWNTEAFF; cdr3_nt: TGCGCCAGCAGCCAACTTTGGAACACTGAAGCTTTCTTT
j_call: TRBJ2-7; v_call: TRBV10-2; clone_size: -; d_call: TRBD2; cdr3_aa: CASSPSGGYTEQYF; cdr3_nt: TGCGCCAGCAGCCCTAGCGGGGGGTACACCGAGCAGTACTTC
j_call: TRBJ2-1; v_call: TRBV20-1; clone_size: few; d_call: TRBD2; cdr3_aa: CSASGRGGRNEQFF; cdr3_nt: TGCAGTGCTAGTGGACGGGGGGGCCGGAATGAGCAGTTCTTC
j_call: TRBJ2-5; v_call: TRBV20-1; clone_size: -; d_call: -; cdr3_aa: CSASLLGPKETQYF; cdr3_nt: TGCAGTGCTAGTTTGTTGGGTCCTAAAGAGACCCAGTACTTC
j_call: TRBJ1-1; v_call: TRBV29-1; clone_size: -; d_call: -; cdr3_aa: CSVRTSNTEAFF; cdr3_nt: TGCAGCGTTCGGACATCGAACACTGAAGCTTTCTTT
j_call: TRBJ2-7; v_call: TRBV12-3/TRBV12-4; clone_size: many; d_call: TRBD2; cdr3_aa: CASSYGGSGLEQYF; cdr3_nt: TGTGCCAGCAGTTATGGCGGGAGTGGGTTGGAGCAGTACTTC
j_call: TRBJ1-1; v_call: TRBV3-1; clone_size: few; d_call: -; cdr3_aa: CASSPEINTEAFF; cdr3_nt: TGTGCCAGCAGCCCAGAAATAAACACTGAAGCTTTCTTT
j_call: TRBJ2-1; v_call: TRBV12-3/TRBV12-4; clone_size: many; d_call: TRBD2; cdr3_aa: CASNIAGGLYNEQFF; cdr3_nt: TGTGCCAGCAATATAGCGGGGGGGCTTTACAATGAGCAGTTCTTC
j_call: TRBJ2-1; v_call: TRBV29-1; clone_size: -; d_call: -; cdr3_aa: CSVTHTYNEQFF; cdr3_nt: TGCAGCGTCACCCACACATACAATGAGCAGTTCTTC